What follows are 8 T cell receptor beta chains derived from one specimen sequenced in a study of CD8 T cells in Susac syndrome. The RNA input was roughly 0.45 to 1 ug, and it was reverse transcribed with random hexamers. MiXCR, run by TCRdb on the immunoSEQ multiplex PCR reads, gives a single entry per CDR3 protein. The sample includes roughly 76,000 distinct CDR3 sequences, 80% to 95% seen only once; the top ten take approximately 0.5%. Material for sequencing was CD8+ T cells from PBMCs. Every receptor here comes from a human donor with Susac syndrome.

CDR3 loop: CSARAGPGSPLHF. CDR3 nucleotide sequence: TGCAGTGCTAGAGCTGGGCCGGGCTCACCCCTCCACTTT. The rearrangement links TRBV20-1 to TRBJ1-6; D not resolved. The CDR3 extends over 13 amino acids. Trimming stripped 1 base from V and 10 bases from J, with 11 bases between. Germline loops: CDR1 DFQATT, CDR2 SNEGSKA (reference sequence).

This chain uses TRBV20-1 with TRBJ1-2; tentative D call: TRBD1 (5 bases). The CDR3 has 14 residues. The germline V gene has CDR1 DFQATT and CDR2 SNEGSKA (reference sequence). Trimming stripped 6 bases from V and 0 bases from J, with 14 bases between. In DNA form, the CDR3 reads TGCAGTGCAGCGCGGGACCTCCCTAACTATGGCTACACCTTC. Amino acids: CSAARDLPNYGYTF.

V gene TRBV28 combines with J gene TRBJ2-2; possible D gene TRBD1, 5 bases. The CDR3 is 14 amino acids. The ends were cut back, 3 bases at V and 6 bases at J, with 11 bases in the middle. Germline V CDR1 and CDR2: MDHEN, SYDVKM. The CDR3, as DNA: TGTGCCAGCAGTTTGCAGGGAAACGCCGGGGAGCTGTTTTTT. It codes for CASSLQGNAGELFF.

The genes are TRBV25-1 and TRBJ2-5; maybe TRBD1 (5 bases). Looked up from germline, CDR1 is MGHDK and CDR2 is SYGVNS. Trimming removed 3 bases from V and 0 bases from J, with 14 bases in between. The length of the CDR3 is 16 residues. The CDR3 spells CASSDLRGSDQETQYF. For the CDR3, the DNA is TGTGCCAGCAGTGACCTAAGGGGTTCCGACCAAGAGACCCAGTACTTC.

The genes are TRBV6-4 and TRBJ2-3, with 7 bases aligning to TRBD2. This CDR3 region has 16 residues. Per the germline V gene, CDR1 is MRHNA and CDR2 is SNTAGT. V dropped 5 bases and J dropped 4; count of bases not matched to a gene: 12. CDR3 region: CASSLTPGGGSDTQYF. CDR3 DNA sequence: TGTGCCAGCAGTCTCACCCCCGGCGGGGGATCAGATACGCAGTATTTT.

The rearrangement joins TRBV7-9 to TRBJ1-1, with D maybe TRBD1 (6 bases). This CDR3 is built from 15 residues. Per germline, CDR1 SEHNR and CDR2 FQNEAQ (reference sequence). Deletions cut 2 bases from V and 3 bases from J, with 13 bases between. This CDR3 reads CASSLTMAGDTEAFF. Written as DNA, the CDR3 is TGTGCCAGCAGCTTAACGATGGCAGGGGACACTGAAGCTTTCTTT.

The rearrangement uses TRBV20-1 and TRBJ2-5; D gene ambiguous. The CDR3 consists of 10 residues. The germline CDR1 and CDR2 sequences are DFQATT and SNEGSKA (reference sequence). Trimming left V 3 bases short and J 4 bases short, with 3 bases between. CDR3: CSASGETQYF. The CDR3 DNA is TGCAGTGCTAGCGGAGAGACCCAGTACTTC.

The J gene is TRBJ2-7, the V gene TRBV7-9; D unresolved. CDR3 length: 13 amino acids. Germline loops: CDR1 SEHNR, CDR2 FQNEAQ (reference sequence). Trimming left V 2 bases short and J 2 bases short, with 7 bases between. CDR3 DNA: TGTGCCAGCAGCTTACCCCAAACCTACGAGCAGTACTTC. Amino acids: CASSLPQTYEQYF.